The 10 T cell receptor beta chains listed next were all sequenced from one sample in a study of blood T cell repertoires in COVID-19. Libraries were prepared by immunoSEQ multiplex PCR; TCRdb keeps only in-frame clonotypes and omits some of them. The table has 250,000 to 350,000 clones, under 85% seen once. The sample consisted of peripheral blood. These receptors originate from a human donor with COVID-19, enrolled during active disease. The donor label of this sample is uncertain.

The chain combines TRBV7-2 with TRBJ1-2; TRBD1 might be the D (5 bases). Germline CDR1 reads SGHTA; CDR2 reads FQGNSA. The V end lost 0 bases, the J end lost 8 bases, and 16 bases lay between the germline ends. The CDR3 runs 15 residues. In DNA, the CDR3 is TGTGCCAGCAGCTTAGCGCCGGCCCAGGGCTTAGGCTACACCTTC. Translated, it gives CASSLAPAQGLGYTF.

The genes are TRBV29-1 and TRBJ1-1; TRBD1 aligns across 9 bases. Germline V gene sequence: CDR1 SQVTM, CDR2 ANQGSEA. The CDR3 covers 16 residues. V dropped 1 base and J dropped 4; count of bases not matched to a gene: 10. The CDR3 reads CSVEGTGVQGFTEAFF. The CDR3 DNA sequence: TGCAGCGTTGAAGGGACAGGGGTTCAAGGGTTCACTGAAGCTTTCTTT. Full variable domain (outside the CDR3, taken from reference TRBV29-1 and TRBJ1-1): SAVISQKPSRDICQRGTSLTIQCQVDSQVTMMFWYRQQPGQSLTLIATANQGSEATYESGFVIDKFPISRPNLTFSTLTVSNMSPEDSSIYLCSVEGTGVQGFTEAFFGQGTRLTVV.

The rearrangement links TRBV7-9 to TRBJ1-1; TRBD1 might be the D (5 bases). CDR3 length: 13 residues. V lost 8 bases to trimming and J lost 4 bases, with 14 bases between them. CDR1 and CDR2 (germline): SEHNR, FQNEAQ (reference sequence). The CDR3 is CASRRGGGTEAFF. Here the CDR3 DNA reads TGTGCCAGCCGTCGGGGGGGTGGCACTGAAGCTTTCTTT. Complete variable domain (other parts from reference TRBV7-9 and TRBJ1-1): DTGVSQNPRHKITKRGQNVTFRCDPISEHNRLYWYRQTLGQGPEFLTYFQNEAQLEKSRLLSDRFSAERPKGSFSTLEIQRTEQGDSAMYLCASRRGGGTEAFFGQGTRLTVV.

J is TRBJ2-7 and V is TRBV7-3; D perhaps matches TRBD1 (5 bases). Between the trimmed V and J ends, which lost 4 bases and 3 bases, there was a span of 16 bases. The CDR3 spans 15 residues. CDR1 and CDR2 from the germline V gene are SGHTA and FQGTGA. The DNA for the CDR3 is TGTGCCAGCAGCTCCTCAAGGGGCCCCAACTACGAGCAGTACTTC. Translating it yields CASSSSRGPNYEQYF.

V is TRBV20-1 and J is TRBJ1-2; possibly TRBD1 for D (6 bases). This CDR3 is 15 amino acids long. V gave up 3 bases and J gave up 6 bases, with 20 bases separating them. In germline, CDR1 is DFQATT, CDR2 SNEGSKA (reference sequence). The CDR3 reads CSASLDSLGMDGYTF. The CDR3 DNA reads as TGCAGTGCTAGTTTGGACAGCCTGGGGATGGATGGCTACACCTTC.

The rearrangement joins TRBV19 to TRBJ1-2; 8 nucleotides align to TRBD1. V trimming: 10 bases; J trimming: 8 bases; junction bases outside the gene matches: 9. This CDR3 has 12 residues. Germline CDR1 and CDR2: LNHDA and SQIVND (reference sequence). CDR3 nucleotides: TGTGCCACCGGACAGGGTATGATCGGCTACACCTTC. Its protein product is CATGQGMIGYTF.

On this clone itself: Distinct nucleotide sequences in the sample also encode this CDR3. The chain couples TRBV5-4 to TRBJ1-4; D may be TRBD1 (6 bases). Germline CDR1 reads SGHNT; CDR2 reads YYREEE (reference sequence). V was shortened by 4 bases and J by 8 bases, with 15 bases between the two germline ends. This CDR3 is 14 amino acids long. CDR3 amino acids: CASSPGGRGEKLFF. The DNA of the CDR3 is TGTGCCAGCAGCCCGGGGGGCCGCGGGGAAAAACTGTTTTTT.

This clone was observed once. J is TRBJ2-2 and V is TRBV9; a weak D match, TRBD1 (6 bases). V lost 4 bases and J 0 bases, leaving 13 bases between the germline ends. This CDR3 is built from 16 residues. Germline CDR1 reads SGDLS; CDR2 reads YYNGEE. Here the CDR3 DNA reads TGTGCCAGCAGCATACAGGGAGTCGCGAACACCGGGGAGCTGTTTTTT. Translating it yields CASSIQGVANTGELFF.

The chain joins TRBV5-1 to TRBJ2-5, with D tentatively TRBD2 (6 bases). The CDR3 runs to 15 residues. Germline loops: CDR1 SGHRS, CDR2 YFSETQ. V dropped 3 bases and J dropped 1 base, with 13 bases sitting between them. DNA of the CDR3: TGCGCCAGCAGCTCGACCGGAGGGATCCAAGAGACCCAGTACTTC. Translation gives CASSSTGGIQETQYF.

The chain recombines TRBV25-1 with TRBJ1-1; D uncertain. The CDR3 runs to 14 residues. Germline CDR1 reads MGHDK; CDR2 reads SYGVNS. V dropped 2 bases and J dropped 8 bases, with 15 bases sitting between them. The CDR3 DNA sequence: TGTGCCAGCAGTGAAGTGAATGAGAGAACGGAAGCTTTCTTT. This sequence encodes CASSEVNERTEAFF. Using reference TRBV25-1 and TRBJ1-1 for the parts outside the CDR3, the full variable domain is EADIYQTPRYLVIGTGKKITLECSQTMGHDKMYWYQQDPGMELHLIHYSYGVNSTEKGDLSSESTVSRIRTEHFPLTLESARPSHTSQYLCASSEVNERTEAFFGQGTRLTVV.